These 6 T cell receptor beta chains were all obtained from the same sample, sequenced in a study of T-cell reconstitution after alpha-beta-depleted transplantation in children. Unique molecular identifiers tagged the TCRbeta library. Each CDR3 protein is one row after TCRdb ran MiXCR on the PCR reads. The table lists a few hundred thousand distinct CDR3 sequences, more than 20% of them singletons, with approximately 2.5% in the top ten. The material sequenced was PBMCs, taken before TCRalphabeta/CD19-depleted stem cell transplant. The receptors shown here come from a girl aged 2-10 years with Fanconi anemia, due to receive a stem cell transplant.

The CDR3 region is CASSPEEHSEGTDTQYF. The CDR3 nucleotides are TGTGCCAGCAGCCCCGAGGAGCATAGCGAGGGCACAGATACGCAGTATTTT. The V call is TRBV5-4, the J call TRBJ2-3; possible D gene TRBD2, 5 bases. Germline values: CDR1 SGHNT, CDR2 YYREEE (reference sequence). This CDR3 spans 17 amino acids. Between the trimmed V and J ends, which lost 4 bases and 1 base, there was a span of 19 bases.

This chain links TRBV20-1 with TRBJ1-1; D might be TRBD1 (6 bases). There are 12 residues in the CDR3. V was pared by 0 bases and J by 10 bases, with 12 bases between. Germline V gene data show CDR1 as DFQATT and CDR2 as SNEGSKA (reference sequence). The CDR3 is CSARDGDKRAFF. The CDR3 bases are TGCAGTGCTAGAGATGGGGACAAGAGAGCTTTCTTT.

This clonotype was picked up many times. The chain couples TRBV20-1 to TRBJ2-3, with 9 positions matching TRBD1. Trimming cost V 3 bases and J 4 bases; bases outside gene matches: 5. The CDR3 spans 14 residues. Germline V gene sequence: CDR1 DFQATT, CDR2 SNEGSKA (reference sequence). CDR3: CSASPDRGPDTQYF. As DNA, the CDR3 is TGCAGTGCTAGTCCGGACAGGGGCCCAGATACGCAGTATTTT.

This clonotype occurred many times. This chain joins TRBV6-5 and TRBJ2-1, with D perhaps matching TRBD1 or TRBD2 (6 bases each). CDR1 and CDR2 from the germline V gene are MNHEY and SVGAGI. V shed 2 bases and J shed 0 bases, with 20 bases lying between them. This CDR3 comprises 19 residues. The CDR3 DNA is TGTGCCAGCAGTTACCCCAGGGGACTGTCCCTGCTCTCCTACAATGAGCAGTTCTTC. This sequence encodes CASSYPRGLSLLSYNEQFF.

This clonotype was picked up one time. This chain links TRBV2 with TRBJ2-7, with D possibly being TRBD2 (6 bases). CDR3 length equals 13 residues. The germline V gene encodes CDR1 SNHLY and CDR2 FYNNEI. V was trimmed by 5 bases and J by 4 bases, leaving 12 bases between them. The CDR3 loop reads CASSRDSEYEQYF. The CDR3 DNA follows: TGTGCCAGCAGTCGGGACTCGGAGTACGAGCAGTACTTC.

V and J are TRBV20-1 and TRBJ2-7, with TRBD1 identical over 7 bases. The CDR3 covers 14 residues. Trimming removed 5 bases from V and 2 bases from J; junction bases left unmatched: 9. Looked up from germline, CDR1 is DFQATT and CDR2 is SNEGSKA (reference sequence). CDR3 amino acids: CSAGDRRRTYEQYF. CDR3 bases: TGCAGTGCTGGGGACAGAAGGCGCACCTACGAGCAGTACTTC.